This TCR beta chain stems from a study of blood T cell repertoires in COVID-19. For the study at large: Material from acute and convalescent COVID-19 was sourced from the United States, Italy and Spain. Nucleic acid was either cDNA or gDNA, and it came from T cells, B-cell-depleted T cells, or PBMCs.

This clone has a single count. In the study's own analysis: How many nucleated cells were present was estimated from reference gene primer amplification. Only in-frame clones appear in the TCRdb table, and some are missing; sequencing was by immunoSEQ multiplex PCR. That table furnishes V, J and clone size, whereas the DNA furnished D and trimming. Counted here are 96,000 or so clones, 70% to 90% occurring once; the ten biggest clones make up 2.9%. Germline loops: CDR1 SGHNT, CDR2 YYREEE (reference sequence). After removal of 3 bases from V and 5 bases from J, the junction contained 6 bases not matched to a gene. The CDR3 is made up of 14 amino acids.

The rearrangement joins TRBV5-4 to TRBJ2-5, with TRBD2 matching 8 bases. The sample consisted of peripheral blood. The TCR comes from a woman over 75 with acute or convalescent COVID-19. The CDR3 protein is CASSSGGGWETQYF. CDR3 DNA sequence: TGTGCCAGCAGCTCCGGGGGGGGCTGGGAGACCCAGTACTTC.